Sequencing of this T cell receptor beta chain was carried out in a study of T cells in Graves' hyperthyroidism and ophthalmopathy (dated by TCRdb to about 2019). About the study as a whole: Peripheral blood was collected at initial diagnosis, before any treatment. TCR V-J signatures able to tell the groups apart were searched for in a discovery cohort of about a hundred patients, of whom more than 40 had Graves' ophthalmopathy and 57 had stable Graves' hyperthyroidism. Prospective prediction of ophthalmopathy was tested in an independent validation cohort consisting of roughly 20 hyperthyroidism patients and around 16 patients who later progressed to ophthalmopathy. The 75 to 100 discovery patients were randomly split 7:3 into training and test sets. The study also compared thyroid tissue and blood T-cell repertoires from several Graves' hyperthyroidism patients. Once sampling was done, hyperthyroidism patients were given methimazole at a starting dose of 30 mg daily, whereas ophthalmopathy patients were given high-dose intravenous methylprednisolone. The paper reports TCR Vbeta CDR3 sequencing of more than 120 peripheral blood samples: approximately 41 ophthalmopathy, 70 to 85 hyperthyroidism and around 17 progressor patients.

Amplification of TCR beta CDR3 regions was carried out from RNA transcripts. For the first round of RT-PCR on the TCR CDR3, the HTBI primer set was used together with the Qiagen OneStep RT-PCR kit. The libraries were constructed in a second round of multiplex PCR and then size-selected and purified. Sequencing of the libraries was done on an Illumina HiSeq2000 using paired-end 100 bp reads. Turning to the authors' computational methods: SOAPnuke was used to process the raw data, removing reads that contained adapters or uncalled bases, had a mean Phred below 15, or lacked an exact match to the constant primer or identifier. High-quality paired reads were merged using COPE v1.2.5, and each unique nucleotide sequence was defined as a clonotype. MiTCR v1.1 was used to align the clonotypes against IMGT TRBV, TRBD and TRBJ reference segments. Analysis was restricted to V-J combinations with a frequency above 0.0001, which covered about 99% of repertoires. A TCS score was defined as the ratio of F50 (clonal expansion) to E x V (chaos), with BLOSUM62-based TCRdist applied between CDR3 peptides within each V-J. Welch's t-statistics and random forest reduced 500 to 550 V-J features to 13, which were used in a naive Bayes classifier (R e1071). TCRdb itself trimmed the public reads at Q25 with fastp, ran MiXCR and retained productive beta chains. Rows are unified per CDR3 protein, each entry keeping the most common DNA and genes. TCRdb's processing, not the authors' own work, is the source of the V and J calls. The sample data list about 740,000 distinct CDR3 sequences, and 12% to 15% of these were observed just once. In total, the top ten clones hold around 9.6% of the sample.

Results the study describes overall, beyond this receptor: Blood samples also contained most of the expanded thyroid clonotypes (frequency above 0.001), which suggests that blood repertoires may reflect thyroid immune responses. Ophthalmopathy was separated from stable hyperthyroidism by a 13 V-J signature model, with 87.88% sensitivity and about 81% specificity obtained in cross-validation and 80%/75% obtained in testing. No statistical method was used to set the sample size in advance, and investigators knew the group allocation. In validation, the model predicted progression to ophthalmopathy with over 65% sensitivity and 72% to 85% specificity, a median of approximately 6.7 months before onset.

Points on this clonotype: The clone's antigen remains unknown. Base qualities are not provided; no much larger clone lies one nucleotide away.

A patient counted as having stable Graves' hyperthyroidism if no progression to ophthalmopathy occurred over 18 months of follow-up. Hyperthyroidism patients were newly diagnosed, with disease duration under 2 months, and aged 18 to 65 years. Patients with uncontrolled infections, other autoimmune diseases, pregnancy or lactation were excluded. Diagnoses were established on the basis of clinical symptoms, serum thyroxine and TRAb, thyroid ultrasound, and orbital computed tomography. PBMCs were isolated from 7.5 to 10 ml of fresh peripheral blood by Ficoll-Paque density gradient centrifugation. Trizol reagent was used to extract total RNA, and RNA quality was then checked on an Agilent 2100 Bioanalyzer. The germline V end is reduced by 5 bases and the J end by 5 bases; junction bases left unmatched: 14. The CDR3 runs 17 residues from the cysteine to the phenylalanine. The CDR3 DNA has 51 bases and is translated from base 1.

Specimen: blood. This sequence uses TRBV12-3 or TRBV12-4 and TRBJ2-2, and 7 bases in between align with TRBD2. The receptor's source is a woman aged 18-29 years with Graves' hyperthyroidism. The nucleotides read TGTGCCAGCAGTCGTGTCACCGGGAGGCCTGGAACCGGGGAGCTGTTTTTT. Translated, it reads CASSRVTGRPGTGELFF.